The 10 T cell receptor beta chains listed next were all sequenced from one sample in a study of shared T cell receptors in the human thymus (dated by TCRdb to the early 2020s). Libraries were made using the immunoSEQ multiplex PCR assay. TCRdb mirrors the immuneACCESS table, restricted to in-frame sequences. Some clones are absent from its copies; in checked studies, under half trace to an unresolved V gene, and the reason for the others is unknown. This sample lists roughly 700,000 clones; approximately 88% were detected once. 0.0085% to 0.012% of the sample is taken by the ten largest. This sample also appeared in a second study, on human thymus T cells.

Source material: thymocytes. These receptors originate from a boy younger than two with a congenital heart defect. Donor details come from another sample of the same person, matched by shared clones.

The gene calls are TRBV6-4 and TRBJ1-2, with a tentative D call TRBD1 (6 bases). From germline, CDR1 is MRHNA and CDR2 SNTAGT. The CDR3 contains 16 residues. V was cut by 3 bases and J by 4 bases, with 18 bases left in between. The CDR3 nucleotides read TGTGCCAGCAGTGAAGGGACGGGCCAGGGGTCCTATGGCTACACCTTC. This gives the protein CASSEGTGQGSYGYTF.

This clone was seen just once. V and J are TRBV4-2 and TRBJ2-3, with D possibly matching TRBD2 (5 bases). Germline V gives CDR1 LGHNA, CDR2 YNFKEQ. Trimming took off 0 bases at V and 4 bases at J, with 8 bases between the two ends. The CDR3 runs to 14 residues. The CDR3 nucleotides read TGTGCCAGCAGCCAAGAGCAGAGGGCAGATACGCAGTATTTT. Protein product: CASSQEQRADTQYF.

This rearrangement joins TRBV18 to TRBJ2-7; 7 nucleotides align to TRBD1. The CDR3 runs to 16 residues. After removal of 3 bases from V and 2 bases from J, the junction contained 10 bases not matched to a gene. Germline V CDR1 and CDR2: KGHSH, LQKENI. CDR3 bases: TGTGCCAGCTCACCTGGGAAAGACAGGGCCCCCTACGAGCAGTACTTC. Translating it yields CASSPGKDRAPYEQYF.

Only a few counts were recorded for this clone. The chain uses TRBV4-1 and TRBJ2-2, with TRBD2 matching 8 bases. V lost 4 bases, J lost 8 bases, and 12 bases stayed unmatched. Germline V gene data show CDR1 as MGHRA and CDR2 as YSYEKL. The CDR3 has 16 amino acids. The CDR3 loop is CASSPSDRGGLGELFF. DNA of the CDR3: TGCGCCAGCAGCCCTTCAGATCGGGGGGGCCTGGGGGAGCTGTTTTTT.

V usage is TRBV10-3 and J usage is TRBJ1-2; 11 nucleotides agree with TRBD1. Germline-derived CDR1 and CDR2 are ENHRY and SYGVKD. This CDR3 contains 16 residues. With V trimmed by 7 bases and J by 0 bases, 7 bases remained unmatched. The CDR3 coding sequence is TGTGCCATCACCGGGACAGGGGGTAAAGCTAACTATGGCTACACCTTC. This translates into CAITGTGGKANYGYTF.

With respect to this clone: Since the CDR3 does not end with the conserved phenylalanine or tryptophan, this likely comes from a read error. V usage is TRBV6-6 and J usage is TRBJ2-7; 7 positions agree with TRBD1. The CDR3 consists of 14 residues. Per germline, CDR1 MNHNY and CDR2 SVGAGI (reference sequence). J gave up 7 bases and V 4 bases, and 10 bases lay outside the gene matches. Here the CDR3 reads CASSSRDSGGEQYL. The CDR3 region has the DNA TGTGCCAGCAGTTCTAGGGACAGTGGGGGAGAGCAGTACCTC.

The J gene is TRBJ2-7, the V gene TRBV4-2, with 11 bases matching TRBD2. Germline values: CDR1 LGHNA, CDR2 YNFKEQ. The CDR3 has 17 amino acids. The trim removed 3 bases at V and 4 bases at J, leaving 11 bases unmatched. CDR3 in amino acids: CASSQIKNSGRAYEQYF. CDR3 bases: TGTGCCAGCAGCCAGATCAAGAATAGCGGGAGGGCGTACGAGCAGTACTTC.

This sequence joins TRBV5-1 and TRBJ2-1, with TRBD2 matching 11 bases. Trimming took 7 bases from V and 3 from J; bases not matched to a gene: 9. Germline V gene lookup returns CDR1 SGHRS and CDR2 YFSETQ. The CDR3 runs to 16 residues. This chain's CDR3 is CASGIGGTSGYNEQFF. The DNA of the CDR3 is TGCGCCAGCGGGATTGGAGGGACTAGCGGCTACAATGAGCAGTTCTTC.

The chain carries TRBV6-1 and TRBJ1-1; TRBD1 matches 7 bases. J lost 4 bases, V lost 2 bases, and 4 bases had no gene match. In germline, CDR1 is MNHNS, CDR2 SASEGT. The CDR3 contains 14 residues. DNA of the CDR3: TGTGCCAGCAGTGAAACGACAGGGAGCACTGAAGCTTTCTTT. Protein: CASSETTGSTEAFF.

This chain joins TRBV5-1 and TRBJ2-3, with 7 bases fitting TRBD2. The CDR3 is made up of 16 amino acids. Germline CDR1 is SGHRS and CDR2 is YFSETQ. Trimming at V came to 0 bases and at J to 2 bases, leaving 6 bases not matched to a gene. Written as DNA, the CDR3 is TGCGCCAGCAGCTTGGGGCCTAGCGGAAACACAGATACGCAGTATTTT. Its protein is CASSLGPSGNTDTQYF.